This entry lists 4 T cell receptor beta chains sequenced from one sample in a study of blood T cell repertoires in COVID-19. The data were produced by immunoSEQ multiplex PCR, yet TCRdb's version contains in-frame clones alone and is incomplete. This sample has roughly 200,000 clones, with 70% to 85% found just once. Sequenced input: peripheral blood. These receptors all come from a human donor in a cohort sampled during active COVID-19.

The chain links TRBV28 to TRBJ2-6; 7 bases map to TRBD2. The CDR3 covers 20 residues. Trimming at V came to 5 bases and at J to 0 bases, leaving 16 bases not matched to a gene. Looked up from germline, CDR1 is MDHEN and CDR2 is SYDVKM. The chain's CDR3 is CASSPNLKAGDPSGANVLTF. Here the CDR3 DNA reads TGTGCCAGCAGTCCCAACTTGAAGGCGGGGGATCCCTCTGGGGCCAACGTCCTGACTTTC. The variable domain in full, with the rest retrieved from reference TRBV28 and TRBJ2-6, is DVKVTQSSRYLVKRTGEKVFLECVQDMDHENMFWYRQDPGLGLRLIYFSYDVKMKEKGDIPEGYSVSREKKERFSLILESASTNQTSMYLCASSPNLKAGDPSGANVLTFGAGSRLTVL.

The genes are TRBV19 and TRBJ2-7; TRBD2 is a possible D gene (8 bases). CDR1 and CDR2 from the germline V gene are LNHDA and SQIVND (reference sequence). Trimming removed 4 bases from V and 4 bases from J, with 20 bases in between. There are 16 residues in the CDR3. The chain's CDR3 is CASSTSGGGKLYEQYF. The CDR3 coding sequence is TGTGCCAGTAGTACCTCGGGAGGGGGCAAATTGTACGAGCAGTACTTC.

This chain uses TRBV14 with TRBJ2-3; D not certain. Germline lookup yields CDR1 SGHDN and CDR2 FVKESK. V gave up 0 bases and J gave up 6 bases, with 25 bases separating them. The CDR3 is made up of 19 amino acids. CDR3 protein: CASSQEPGYSTLYGDTQYF. CDR3 DNA sequence: TGTGCCAGCAGCCAAGAACCGGGTTATTCCACCCTATACGGGGATACGCAGTATTTT. Using reference TRBV14 and TRBJ2-3 for the parts outside the CDR3, the full variable domain is EAGVTQFPSHSVIEKGQTVTLRCDPISGHDNLYWYRRVMGKEIKFLLHFVKESKQDESGMPNNRFLAERTGGTYSTLKVQPAELEDSGVYFCASSQEPGYSTLYGDTQYFGPGTRLTVL.

This sequence joins TRBV18 and TRBJ1-1; the D is unclear. V lost 4 bases to trimming and J lost 10 bases, with 16 bases between them. Germline values: CDR1 KGHSH, CDR2 LQKENI. The CDR3 totals 13 residues. CDR3 amino acids: CASSLDQTPAAFF. The CDR3 DNA is TGTGCCAGCTCACTGGATCAGACACCGGCAGCTTTCTTT.